The next 4 T cell receptor beta chains were all read from a single sample in a study of neoadjuvant nivolumab and ipilimumab in lung cancer. Produced via immunoSEQ multiplex PCR; TCRdb's table is partial and in-frame only. This sample carries approximately 9,300 clones, more than 70% of them seen once, and the ten largest clones take approximately 7.5%. The source material was tumor tissue, sampled after neoadjuvant nivolumab, alone or with ipilimumab, at or shortly before surgery. The receptors were gathered from an adult with non-small cell lung cancer. Some clones in this sample may be carry-over from other donors' samples.

A few counts support this clone. The V gene is TRBV4-1, the J gene TRBJ1-6; D ambiguous. The CDR3 loop spans 14 amino acids. V shed 0 bases and J shed 11 bases, with 11 bases lying between them. Per germline, CDR1 MGHRA and CDR2 YSYEKL. The CDR3 protein is CASSQDTVATPLHF. DNA for the CDR3: TGCGCCAGCAGCCAAGATACTGTTGCAACACCCCTCCACTTT.

The CDR3 DNA reads TGCGCCAGCAGCTTGGAAGGGGGAGGGGCAGATACGCAGTATTTT. Translating it yields CASSLEGGGADTQYF. The chain carries TRBV5-1 and TRBJ2-3; TRBD2 might be the D (7 bases). This CDR3 comprises 15 residues. Germline CDR1 and CDR2: SGHRS and YFSETQ. Deletions cut 0 bases from V and 4 bases from J, with 12 bases between. The full variable domain, completed using reference TRBV5-1 and TRBJ2-3, is KAGVTQTPRYLIKTRGQQVTLSCSPISGHRSVSWYQQTPGQGLQFLFEYFSETQRNKGNFPGRFSGRQFSNSRSEMNVSTLELGDSALYLCASSLEGGGADTQYFGPGTRLTVL.

The V gene is TRBV7-2, the J gene TRBJ2-7, with D possibly matching TRBD2 (5 bases). CDR3 length: 12 amino acids. Trimming took 3 bases from V and 7 from J, leaving 10 bases between them. Germline CDR1 SGHTA, CDR2 FQGNSA. The CDR3 nucleotides read TGTGCCAGCAGCTTTTCCCGGGAAGAGCAGTACTTC. This gives the protein CASSFSREEQYF.

The DNA for the CDR3 is TGTGCCATCAGTGAGTCGAGAACAGGACCTTACACCGGGGAGCTGTTTTTT. This codes for CAISESRTGPYTGELFF. The rearrangement uses TRBV10-3 and TRBJ2-2, with a tentative D call TRBD1 (5 bases). The CDR3 is 17 amino acids. With 0 bases removed from V and 3 bases from J, the gap between germline ends came to 14 bases. Germline CDR1 ENHRY, CDR2 SYGVKD.